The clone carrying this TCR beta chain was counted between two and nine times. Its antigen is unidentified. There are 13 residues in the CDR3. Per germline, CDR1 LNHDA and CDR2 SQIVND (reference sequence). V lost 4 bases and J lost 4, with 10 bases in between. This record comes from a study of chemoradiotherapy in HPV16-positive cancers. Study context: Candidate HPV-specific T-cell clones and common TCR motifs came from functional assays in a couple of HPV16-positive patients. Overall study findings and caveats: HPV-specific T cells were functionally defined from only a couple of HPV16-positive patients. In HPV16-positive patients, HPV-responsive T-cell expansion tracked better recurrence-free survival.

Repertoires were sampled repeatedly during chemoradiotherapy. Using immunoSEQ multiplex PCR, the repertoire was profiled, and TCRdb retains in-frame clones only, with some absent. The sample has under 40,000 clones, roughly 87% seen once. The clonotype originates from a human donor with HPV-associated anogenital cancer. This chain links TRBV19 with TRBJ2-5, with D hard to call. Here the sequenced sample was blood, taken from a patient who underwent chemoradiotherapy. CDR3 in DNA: TGTGCCAGTAGTACCCAGACTCCAGAGACCCAGTACTTC. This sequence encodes CASSTQTPETQYF. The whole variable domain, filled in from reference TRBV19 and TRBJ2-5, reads DGGITQSPKYLFRKEGQNVTLSCEQNLNHDAMYWYRQDPGQGLRLIYYSQIVNDFQKGDIAEGYSVSREKKESFPLTVTSAQKNPTAFYLCASSTQTPETQYFGPGTRLLVL.